This TCR beta chain appears in the sequencing data of a study of OX40 agonist ivuxolimab in advanced cancers. Looking at the study overall: A history of anti-PD-1, anti-PD-L1 or anti-CTLA-4 therapy was acceptable, and more than 30% had some. Study-wide results and caveats: Expanded peripheral T-cell antigen specificity went undetermined. On average, CD8+ T cells had more expanded clones than CD4+.

The data were produced by immunoSEQ multiplex PCR, yet TCRdb's version contains in-frame clones alone and is incomplete. Of under 20,000 clones listed, 80% to 85% are singletons. About this clone: Its antigen is unknown.

Germline CDR1 is LNHNV and CDR2 is YYDKDF (reference sequence). V trimming: 2 bases; J trimming: 9 bases; junction bases outside the gene matches: 6. The CDR3 extends over 15 amino acids. Source: CD4+ or CD8+ T cells sorted from blood, taken in a trial of the OX40 agonist ivuxolimab. This clonotype was sampled from an adult with an advanced solid tumor such as melanoma, head and neck, liver or kidney cancer. The chain links TRBV15 to TRBJ1-6, with 8 bases identical to TRBD1. The CDR3 DNA is TGTGCCACCAGCAGACAGCGGGACAGGTTTTCACCCCTCCACTTT. This gives the protein CATSRQRDRFSPLHF.